This is a list of T cell receptor beta chains from one sample in a study of blood T cell repertoires in COVID-19. Assay: immunoSEQ multiplex PCR; the TCRdb copy retains only in-frame clones and omits some. The sample has around 50,000 clones; around 87% are singletons. Material: peripheral blood. These receptors originate from a woman aged 80 or older with COVID-19, enrolled during active disease. CDR3s include the opening cysteine and the closing phenylalanine or tryptophan. The D gene is left open where the match is weak. Not every row has a clone size; where given, it reads once, few, many or a size class.

D gene,V gene,clone size,J gene,CDR3 protein,CDR3 DNA
NA,TRBV7-2,once,TRBJ1-5,CASSRGWSNQPQHF,TGTGCCAGCAGCAGGGGATGGAGCAATCAGCCCCAGCATTTT
TRBD1,TRBV5-1,NA,TRBJ2-5,CASSGRDREEETQYF,TGCGCCAGCAGCGGCCGGGACAGGGAAGAAGAGACCCAGTACTTC
NA,TRBV5-1,NA,TRBJ2-2,CASSLGGENTGELFF,TGCGCCAGCAGCCTCGGGGGAGAGAACACCGGGGAGCTGTTTTTT
TRBD1,TRBV27,few,TRBJ1-5,CASSLTGGNQPQHF,TGTGCCAGCAGTCTTACAGGGGGCAATCAGCCCCAGCATTTT
NA,TRBV18,NA,TRBJ1-4,CASSPGSQSPTTNEKLFF,TGTGCCAGCTCTCCCGGGTCACAAAGTCCTACAACTAATGAAAAACTGTTTTTT
NA,TRBV7-9,NA,TRBJ1-1,CASSLDRSAEAFF,TGTGCCAGCAGCCTAGATCGGAGCGCTGAAGCTTTCTTT
TRBD1,TRBV18,NA,TRBJ2-7,CASSPPRQGTEQYF,TGTGCCAGCTCACCACCGAGACAGGGTACCGAGCAGTACTTC
NA,TRBV18,NA,TRBJ2-7,CASSPLGAAYEQYF,TGTGCCAGCTCACCACTAGGGGCAGCCTACGAGCAGTACTTC
TRBD2,TRBV30,NA,TRBJ2-2,CAWSGKRGATGELFF,TGTGCCTGGAGTGGCAAGCGGGGAGCCACCGGGGAGCTGTTTTTT
TRBD2,TRBV2,NA,TRBJ2-1,CASSRTSGGANEQFF,TGTGCCAGCAGCCGTACTAGCGGGGGGGCTAATGAGCAGTTCTTC
NA,TRBV28,NA,TRBJ1-3,CASSTNPGIGIYF,TGTGCCAGCAGTACCAACCCCGGGATCGGCATATATTTT
TRBD2,TRBV3-1/TRBV3-2,NA,TRBJ2-3,CASSQALGLASAQYF,TGTGCCAGCAGCCAAGCGTTGGGACTAGCCTCGGCGCAGTATTTT
NA,TRBV5-4,NA,TRBJ2-1,CASSSGTSGSNEQFF,TGTGCCAGCAGCTCCGGGACAAGTGGGTCCAATGAGCAGTTCTTC
NA,TRBV30,NA,TRBJ2-1,CAWSEGGPEAQFF,TGTGCCTGGAGCGAGGGGGGGCCAGAAGCCCAGTTCTTC
NA,TRBV3-1/TRBV3-2,NA,TRBJ1-6,CASSTTPHNSPLHF,TGTGCCAGCAGCACAACCCCGCATAATTCACCCCTCCACTTT
TRBD2,TRBV19,NA,TRBJ2-1,CASSIRLAGEFLYNEQFF,TGTGCCAGTAGTATAAGGCTAGCGGGGGAGTTCCTATACAATGAGCAGTTCTTC
NA,TRBV5-6,NA,TRBJ2-4,CASSPSARLAKNIQYF,TGTGCCAGCAGCCCGTCGGCCAGGTTAGCCAAAAACATTCAGTACTTC
TRBD1,TRBV18,NA,TRBJ1-1,CASSPITGTVGETTEAFF,TGTGCCAGCTCACCGATTACCGGGACAGTGGGCGAGACCACTGAAGCTTTCTTT
NA,TRBV19,NA,TRBJ1-6,CASSIEPGSNSPLHF,TGTGCCAGTAGTATAGAACCAGGGTCTAATTCACCCCTCCACTTT
NA,TRBV7-9,once,TRBJ2-2,CASSWDLSRGELFF,TGTGCCAGCAGTTGGGACTTATCCCGCGGGGAGCTGTTTTTT
TRBD1,TRBV30,NA,TRBJ1-1,CAWSVGGTGNTEAFF,TGTGCCTGGAGTGTAGGTGGGACAGGCAACACTGAAGCTTTCTTT
NA,TRBV5-5,NA,TRBJ1-5,CASSLDVVSGTNNQPQHF,TGTGCCAGCAGCTTGGATGTGGTGTCAGGCACCAACAATCAGCCCCAGCATTTT
TRBD1,TRBV5-5,few,TRBJ1-4,CASSPLGQGGEKLFF,TGTGCCAGCAGCCCCCTTGGACAGGGGGGTGAAAAACTGTTTTTT
TRBD2,TRBV19,NA,TRBJ2-3,CASSIKAGTDTQYF,TGTGCCAGTAGTATCAAAGCGGGGACAGATACGCAGTATTTT
NA,TRBV5-6,NA,TRBJ1-6,CASTLGQLNSPLHF,TGTGCCAGCACCCTAGGACAGTTAAATTCACCCCTCCACTTT
TRBD2,TRBV29-1,NA,TRBJ2-3,CSVDKRGGNTDTQYF,TGCAGCGTTGACAAGCGGGGGGGCAACACAGATACGCAGTATTTT
NA,TRBV7-2,NA,TRBJ1-5,CASSLASTGNQPQHF,TGTGCCAGCAGCTTAGCTTCCACGGGCAATCAGCCCCAGCATTTT
TRBD1,TRBV6-5,NA,TRBJ2-2,CASRRDSTNTGELFF,TGTGCCAGCAGAAGGGACAGCACGAACACCGGGGAGCTGTTTTTT